The T cell receptor beta chain under discussion was sequenced for a study of regulatory T cells in long-lasting Graves disease. With iRepertoire HTBI primers and Arm-PCR of CDR3 regions, TCR beta libraries were built. MiXCR was run by TCRdb on the multiplex PCR reads, yielding one entry per CDR3 protein. The repertoire holds around 510,000 distinct CDR3 sequences, with roughly 20% as singletons. Whole-study findings and limits: Persistent patients shared more public clonotypes (about 2,800) than newly diagnosed patients (over 900).

This clonotype was detected ten times or more. What it recognizes is unknown. Time point reported: persistent/refractory GD, antithyroid drugs over 5 years with positive TRAb. Following extraction of RNA from PBMCs, that RNA was used to make the TCR library. Each of the patients was recruited from an endocrinology department situated in Xi'an, China. Per germline, CDR1 PRHDT and CDR2 FYEKMQ (reference sequence). This CDR3 region has 12 residues. J lost 5 bases, V lost 10 bases, and 8 bases had no gene match. Source: peripheral blood mononuclear cells (PBMCs), taken when the disease was refractory, from a patient treated with antithyroid drugs. The TCR originated in a female donor with Graves disease. This rearrangement joins TRBV13 to TRBJ2-7; the match to TRBD1 covers 7 bases. The CDR3 reads CATRQGKDEQYF. The CDR3 DNA reads as TGTGCCACTCGACAGGGCAAGGACGAGCAGTACTTC.